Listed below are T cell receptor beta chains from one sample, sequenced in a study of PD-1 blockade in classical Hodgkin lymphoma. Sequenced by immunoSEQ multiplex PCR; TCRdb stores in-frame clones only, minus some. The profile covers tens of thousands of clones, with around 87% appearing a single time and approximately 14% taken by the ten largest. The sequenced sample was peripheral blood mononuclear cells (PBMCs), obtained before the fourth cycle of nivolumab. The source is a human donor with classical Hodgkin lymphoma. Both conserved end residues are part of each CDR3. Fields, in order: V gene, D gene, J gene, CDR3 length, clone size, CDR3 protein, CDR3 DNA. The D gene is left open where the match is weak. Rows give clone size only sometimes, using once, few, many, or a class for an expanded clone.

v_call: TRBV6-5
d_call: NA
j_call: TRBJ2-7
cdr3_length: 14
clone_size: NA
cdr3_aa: CASSYSFPTYEQYF
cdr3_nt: TGTGCCAGCAGTTATTCATTCCCGACCTACGAGCAGTACTTC

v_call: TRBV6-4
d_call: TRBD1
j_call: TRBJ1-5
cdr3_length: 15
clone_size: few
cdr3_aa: CASSESGGEGQPQHF
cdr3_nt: TGTGCCAGCAGTGAATCAGGGGGCGAGGGTCAGCCCCAGCATTTT

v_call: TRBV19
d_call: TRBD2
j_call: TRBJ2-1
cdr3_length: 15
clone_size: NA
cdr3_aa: CASRTGTSAYNEQFF
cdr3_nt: TGTGCCAGTAGGACCGGGACTAGTGCTTACAATGAGCAGTTCTTC

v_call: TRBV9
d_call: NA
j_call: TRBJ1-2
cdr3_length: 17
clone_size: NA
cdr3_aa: CASSVERLLSLSYGYTF
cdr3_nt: TGTGCCAGCAGCGTAGAGCGCCTCTTAAGCTTATCCTATGGCTACACCTTC

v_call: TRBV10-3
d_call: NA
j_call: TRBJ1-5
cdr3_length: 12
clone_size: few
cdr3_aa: CAISESNQPQHF
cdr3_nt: TGTGCCATCAGTGAGTCGAATCAGCCCCAGCATTTT

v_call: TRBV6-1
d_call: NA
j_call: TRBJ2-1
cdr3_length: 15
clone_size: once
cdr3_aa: CASSEVGGGYNEQFF
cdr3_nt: TGTGCCAGCAGTGAGGTGGGAGGGGGCTACAATGAGCAGTTCTTC

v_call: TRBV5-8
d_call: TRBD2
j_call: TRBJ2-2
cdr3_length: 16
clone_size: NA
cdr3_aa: CATWGTSGMYTGELFF
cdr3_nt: TGTGCCACCTGGGGGACTAGCGGGATGTACACCGGGGAGCTGTTTTTT

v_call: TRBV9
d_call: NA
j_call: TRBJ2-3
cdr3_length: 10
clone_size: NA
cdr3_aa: CASSGDTQYF
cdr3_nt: TGTGCCAGCAGCGGAGATACGCAGTATTTT

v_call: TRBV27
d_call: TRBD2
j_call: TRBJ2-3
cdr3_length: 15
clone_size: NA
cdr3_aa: CASSPRLASTDTQYF
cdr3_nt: TGTGCCAGCAGTCCCCGACTAGCTAGCACAGATACGCAGTATTTT

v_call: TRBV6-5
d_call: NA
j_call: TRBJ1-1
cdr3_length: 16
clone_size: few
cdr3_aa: CASSYFNHRLGLGAFF
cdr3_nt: TGTGCCAGCAGTTACTTTAACCACCGACTGGGACTCGGAGCTTTCTTT

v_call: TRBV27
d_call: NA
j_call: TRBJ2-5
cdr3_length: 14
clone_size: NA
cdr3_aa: CASSRTLASETQYF
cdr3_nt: TGTGCCAGCAGTCGAACGCTAGCGTCGGAGACCCAGTACTTC

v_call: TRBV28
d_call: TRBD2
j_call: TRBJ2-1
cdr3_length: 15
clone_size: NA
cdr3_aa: CASSSGLAGALPKFF
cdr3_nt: TGTGCCAGCAGTTCGGGACTAGCGGGAGCCCTCCCCAAGTTCTTC

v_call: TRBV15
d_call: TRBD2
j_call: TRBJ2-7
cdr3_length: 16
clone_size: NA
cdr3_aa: CATSRVRLAGPYEQYF
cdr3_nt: TGTGCCACCAGCAGAGTTCGACTAGCGGGACCCTACGAGCAGTACTTC

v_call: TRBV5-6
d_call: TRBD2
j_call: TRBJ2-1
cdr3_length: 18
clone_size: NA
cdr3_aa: CASSWGGPASVTYNEQFF
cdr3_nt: TGTGCCAGCAGCTGGGGGGGTCCAGCTAGCGTAACCTACAATGAGCAGTTCTTC

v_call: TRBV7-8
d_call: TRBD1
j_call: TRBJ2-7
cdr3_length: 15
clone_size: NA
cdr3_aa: CASSLADRGYYEQYF
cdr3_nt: TGTGCCAGCAGCTTAGCGGACAGGGGATACTACGAGCAGTACTTC

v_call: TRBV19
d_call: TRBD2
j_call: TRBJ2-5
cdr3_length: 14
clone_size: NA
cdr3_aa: CASQATSAEETQYF
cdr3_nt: TGTGCCAGTCAAGCCACTAGCGCGGAAGAGACCCAGTACTTC

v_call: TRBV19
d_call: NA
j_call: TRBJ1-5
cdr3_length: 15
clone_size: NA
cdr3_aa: CASSMLTGLNQPQHF
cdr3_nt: TGTGCCAGTAGTATGCTTACAGGCCTCAATCAGCCCCAGCATTTT